The entry below describes one T cell receptor beta chain. The target antigen is unknown. These data belong to a study of T-cell reconstitution after alpha-beta-depleted transplantation in children. For TCRbeta, the library was prepared with unique molecular identifiers. Using its own MiXCR run on the PCR reads, TCRdb lists one record per CDR3 protein. The sample lists about 600,000 distinct CDR3 sequences; 13% were seen once. Regarding the study as a whole: Most T-cell counts and diversity one year after the transplant came from T cells that were newly produced. Some patients' high day-60 TCRbeta diversity was attributed to recipient cells surviving conditioning. Where alpha-beta T cells came from about two months after transplant was reportedly several hundred expanded graft clones.

Germline CDR1 DFQATT, CDR2 SNEGSKA (reference sequence). The CDR3 has 11 amino acids. Trimming shortened V by 3 bases and J by 6 bases, and 9 bases separated the two germline ends. The clonotype comes from a male patient under 18 who had a stem cell transplant for acute myeloid leukemia, so the T cells may come from the graft donor. Sample: PBMCs, mostly from graft donor cells, taken 360 days after TCRalphabeta/CD19-depleted stem cell transplant. V gene TRBV20-1 combines with J gene TRBJ2-7; no definite D call. CDR3 sequence (DNA): TGCAGTGCTAGTCGGGTAACCGAGCAGTACTTC. Its protein product is CSASRVTEQYF.